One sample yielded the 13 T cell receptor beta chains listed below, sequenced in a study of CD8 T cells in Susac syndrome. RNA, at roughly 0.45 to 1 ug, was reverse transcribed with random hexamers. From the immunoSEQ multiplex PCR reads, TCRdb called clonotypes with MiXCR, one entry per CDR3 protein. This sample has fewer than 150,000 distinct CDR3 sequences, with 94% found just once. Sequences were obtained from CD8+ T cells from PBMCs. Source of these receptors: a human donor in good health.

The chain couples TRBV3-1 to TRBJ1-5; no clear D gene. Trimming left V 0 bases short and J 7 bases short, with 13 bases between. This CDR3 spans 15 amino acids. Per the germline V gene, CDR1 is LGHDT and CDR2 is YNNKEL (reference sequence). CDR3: CASSQDMAGAQPQHF. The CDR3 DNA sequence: TGTGCCAGCAGCCAAGATATGGCGGGCGCGCAGCCCCAGCATTTT.

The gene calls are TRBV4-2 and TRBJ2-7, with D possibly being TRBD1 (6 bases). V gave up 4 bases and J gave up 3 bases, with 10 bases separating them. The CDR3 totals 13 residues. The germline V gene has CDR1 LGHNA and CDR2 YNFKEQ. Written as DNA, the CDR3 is TGTGCCAGCAGCCCGACAGGTTACTACGAGCAGTACTTC. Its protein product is CASSPTGYYEQYF.

CDR3 bases: TGTGCCAGCACCGCCGAGCGGGGGAAGCCAATTGCGGACACCGGGGAGCTGTTTTTT. Encoded protein: CASTAERGKPIADTGELFF. The J gene is TRBJ2-2, the V gene TRBV6-1, with 8 bases identical to TRBD2. This CDR3 has 19 residues. Germline CDR1 and CDR2: MNHNS and SASEGT. The V and J ends lost 7 bases and 3 bases, in that order; junction bases with no gene match: 19.

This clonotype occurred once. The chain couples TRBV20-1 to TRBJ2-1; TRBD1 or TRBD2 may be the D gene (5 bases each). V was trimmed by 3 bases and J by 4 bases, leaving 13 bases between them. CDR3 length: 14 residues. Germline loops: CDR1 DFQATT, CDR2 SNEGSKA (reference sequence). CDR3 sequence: CSASEGHGYNEQFF. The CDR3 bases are TGCAGTGCTAGCGAGGGGCACGGGTACAATGAGCAGTTCTTC.

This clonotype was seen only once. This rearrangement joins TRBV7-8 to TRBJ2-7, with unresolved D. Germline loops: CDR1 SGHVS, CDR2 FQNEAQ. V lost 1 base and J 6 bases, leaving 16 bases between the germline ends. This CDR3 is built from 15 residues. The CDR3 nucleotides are TGTGCCAGCAGCTTAGTCCCTCTTGGGGTTGGCGAGCAGTACTTC. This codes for CASSLVPLGVGEQYF. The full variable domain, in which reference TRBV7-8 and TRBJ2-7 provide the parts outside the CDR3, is GAGVSQSPRYKVAKRGQDVALRCDPISGHVSLFWYQQALGQGPEFLTYFQNEAQLDKSGLPSDRFFAERPEGSVSTLKIQRTQQEDSAVYLCASSLVPLGVGEQYFGPGTRLTVT.

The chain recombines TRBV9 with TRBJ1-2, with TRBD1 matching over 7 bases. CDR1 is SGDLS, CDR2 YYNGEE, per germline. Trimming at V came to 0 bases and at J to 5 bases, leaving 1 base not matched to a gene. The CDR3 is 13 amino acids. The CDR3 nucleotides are TGTGCCAGCAGCGTAGACAGGGGATATGGCTACACCTTC. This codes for CASSVDRGYGYTF.

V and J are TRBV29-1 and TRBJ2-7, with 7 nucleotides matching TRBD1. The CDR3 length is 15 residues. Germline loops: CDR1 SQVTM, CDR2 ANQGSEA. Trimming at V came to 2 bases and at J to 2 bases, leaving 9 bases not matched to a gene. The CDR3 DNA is TGCAGCGTTGAAAACCGACAGGGACCTCCCTACGAGCAGTACTTC. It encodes CSVENRQGPPYEQYF.

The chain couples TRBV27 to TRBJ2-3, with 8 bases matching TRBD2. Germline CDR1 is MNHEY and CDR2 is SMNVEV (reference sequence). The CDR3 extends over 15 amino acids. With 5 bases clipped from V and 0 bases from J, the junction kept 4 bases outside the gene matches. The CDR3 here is CASSNIAGSTDTQYF. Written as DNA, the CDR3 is TGTGCCAGCAGTAATATAGCGGGAAGCACAGATACGCAGTATTTT.

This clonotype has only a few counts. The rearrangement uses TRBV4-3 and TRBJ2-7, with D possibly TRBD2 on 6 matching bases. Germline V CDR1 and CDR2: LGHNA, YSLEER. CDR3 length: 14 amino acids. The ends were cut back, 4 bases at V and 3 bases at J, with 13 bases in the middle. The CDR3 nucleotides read TGCGCCAGCAGCCCGGGGGTATTTGGCTACGAGCAGTACTTC. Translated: CASSPGVFGYEQYF.

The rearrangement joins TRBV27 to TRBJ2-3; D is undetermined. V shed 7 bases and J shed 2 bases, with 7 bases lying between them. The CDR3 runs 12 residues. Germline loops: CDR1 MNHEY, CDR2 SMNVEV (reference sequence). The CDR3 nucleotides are TGTGCCAGCACCCTACTCACAGATACGCAGTATTTT. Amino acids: CASTLLTDTQYF.

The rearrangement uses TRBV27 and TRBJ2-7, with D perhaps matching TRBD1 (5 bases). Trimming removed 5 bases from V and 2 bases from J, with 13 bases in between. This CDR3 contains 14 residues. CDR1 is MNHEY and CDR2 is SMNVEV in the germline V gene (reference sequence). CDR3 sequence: CASSTTRQTYEQYF. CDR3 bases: TGTGCCAGCAGTACGACCCGACAGACCTACGAGCAGTACTTC.

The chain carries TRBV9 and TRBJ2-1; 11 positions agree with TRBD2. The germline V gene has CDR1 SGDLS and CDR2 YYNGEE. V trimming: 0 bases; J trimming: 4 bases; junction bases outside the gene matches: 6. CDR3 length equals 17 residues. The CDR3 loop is CASSVGVAGGPYNEQFF. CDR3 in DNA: TGTGCCAGCAGCGTAGGGGTAGCGGGAGGGCCTTACAATGAGCAGTTCTTC.

CDR3 amino acids: CASSLDRTDTQYF. As DNA, the CDR3 is TGTGCCAGCAGCTTAGACCGCACAGATACGCAGTATTTT. The rearrangement joins TRBV7-9 to TRBJ2-3, with D unresolved. The germline V gene has CDR1 SEHNR and CDR2 FQNEAQ (reference sequence). There are 13 residues in the CDR3. The V end was cut by 1 base, the J end by 1 base, with 3 bases between.